Listed below are T cell receptor beta chains from one sample, sequenced in a study of cytomegalovirus exposure and HLA in healthy donors. The data were produced by immunoSEQ multiplex PCR, yet TCRdb's version contains in-frame clones alone and is incomplete. Seen here are 120,000 or so clones, 60% to 85% observed once, and the top ten hold roughly 5.9%. The sample was PBMCs. The receptors originated from a woman in her forties in good health and CMV-seronegative. CDR3s include the opening cysteine and the closing phenylalanine or tryptophan. A D gene is named only where the DNA matches it firmly. A row's size may be missing; if present it is once, few, many or a size class.

TRBD2	TRBV7-9	TRBJ2-7	-	TGTTCCATCTCTAACCCGGGGGGCGAGCAGTACTTC	CSISNPGGEQYF
-	TRBV6-5	TRBJ1-5	-	TGTGCCAGCAGACGAACAGGTTACAATCAGCCCCAGCATTTT	CASRRTGYNQPQHF
-	TRBV19	TRBJ1-1	-	TGTGCCAGTAGTATAGGAGTGAACACTGAAGCTTTCTTT	CASSIGVNTEAFF
-	TRBV20-1	TRBJ2-7	-	TGCAGTGCTAGTGACATGGGCGAGCAGTACTTC	CSASDMGEQYF
TRBD1	TRBV7-9	TRBJ1-1	-	TGTTCCAGCAGCTTAGGGATGGCTCAAGAGGGGGCATTT	CSSSLGMAQEGAF
TRBD2	TRBV28	TRBJ2-2	-	TGTGCCAGCAGTTTAAGGCTAGCGGGAGTCACCGGGGAGCTGTTTTTT	CASSLRLAGVTGELFF
-	TRBV5-1	TRBJ1-2	few	TGCGCCAGCAGCTTGGAGATTTGGGGGGGTAATGGCTACACCTTC	CASSLEIWGGNGYTF
TRBD1	TRBV6-1	TRBJ1-5	-	TGTGCCAGCAGCCTACAGGGGTATCAGCCCCAGCATTTT	CASSLQGYQPQHF
-	TRBV15	TRBJ2-7	-	TGTGCCACCAGCAGAGAGGGGGGTAGCTCCTACGAGCAGTACTTC	CATSREGGSSYEQYF
TRBD1	TRBV6-6	TRBJ1-3	-	TGTGCCAGCAGTGGGACAGGGACTGGAAACACCATATATTTT	CASSGTGTGNTIYF
TRBD1	TRBV7-9	TRBJ1-5	-	TGTGCCAGCAGCTTAGCGACAGGGGGCAATCAGCCCCAGCATTTT	CASSLATGGNQPQHF
-	TRBV7-9	TRBJ1-2	-	TGTTCCAGCAGCTCCCCCGGCAGGGGCCATTCTAACTATGGCTACACCTTC	CSSSSPGRGHSNYGYTF
TRBD1	TRBV10-3	TRBJ2-2	-	TGTGCCACCCGACAGGGCACCGGGGAGCTGTTTTTT	CATRQGTGELFF
-	TRBV5-1	TRBJ1-6	few	TGCGCCAGCAGCTTGGCGACAGATTATAATTCACCCCTCCACTTT	CASSLATDYNSPLHF
TRBD1	TRBV5-1	TRBJ2-1	-	TGCGCCTCCCTGGGACAGGGAGCTGAGCAGTTCTTC	CASLGQGAEQFF
TRBD1	TRBV25-1	TRBJ1-1	few	TGTGCCAGCAGTCCACAGGGGCTTGAAGCTTTCTTT	CASSPQGLEAFF
-	TRBV19	TRBJ2-1	-	TGTGCCAGTATGCCGTGGACGGGATTTGAGCAGTTCTTC	CASMPWTGFEQFF
-	TRBV6-5	TRBJ2-7	-	TGTGCCAGCAGTTACGCCGAAAAGAGCGAGCAGTACTTC	CASSYAEKSEQYF
TRBD1	TRBV10-3	TRBJ1-2	-	TGTGCCATCATTAAGGACAGGGGCACTAACTATGGCTACACCTTC	CAIIKDRGTNYGYTF
TRBD1	TRBV18	TRBJ2-5	-	TGTGCCAGCTCCCCGGACAGGGGCTACCAAGAGACCCAGTACTTC	CASSPDRGYQETQYF